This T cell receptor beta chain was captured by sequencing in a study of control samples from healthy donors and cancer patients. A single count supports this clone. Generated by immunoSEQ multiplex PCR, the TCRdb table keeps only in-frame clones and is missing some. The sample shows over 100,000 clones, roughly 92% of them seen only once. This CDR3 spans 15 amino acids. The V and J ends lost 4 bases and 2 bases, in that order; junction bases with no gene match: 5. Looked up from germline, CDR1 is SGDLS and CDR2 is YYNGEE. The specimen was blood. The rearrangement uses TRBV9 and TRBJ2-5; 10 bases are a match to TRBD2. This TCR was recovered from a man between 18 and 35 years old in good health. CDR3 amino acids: CASSPSGGVQETQYF. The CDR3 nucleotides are TGTGCCAGCAGCCCCAGCGGGGGGGTACAAGAGACCCAGTACTTC.